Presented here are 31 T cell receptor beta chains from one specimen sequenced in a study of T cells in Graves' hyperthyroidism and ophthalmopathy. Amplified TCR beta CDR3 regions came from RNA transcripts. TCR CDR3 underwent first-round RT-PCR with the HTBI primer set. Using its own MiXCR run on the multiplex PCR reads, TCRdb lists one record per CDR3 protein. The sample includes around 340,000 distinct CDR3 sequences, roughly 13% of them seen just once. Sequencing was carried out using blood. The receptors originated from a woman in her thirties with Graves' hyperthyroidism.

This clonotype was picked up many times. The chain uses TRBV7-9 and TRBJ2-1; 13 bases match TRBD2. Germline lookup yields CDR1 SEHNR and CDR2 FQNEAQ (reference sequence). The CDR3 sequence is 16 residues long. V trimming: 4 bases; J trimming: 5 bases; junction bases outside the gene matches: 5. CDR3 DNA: TGTGCCAGCAGCTCCCGAGGACTAGCGGGAGACAATGAGCAGTTCTTC. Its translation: CASSSRGLAGDNEQFF.

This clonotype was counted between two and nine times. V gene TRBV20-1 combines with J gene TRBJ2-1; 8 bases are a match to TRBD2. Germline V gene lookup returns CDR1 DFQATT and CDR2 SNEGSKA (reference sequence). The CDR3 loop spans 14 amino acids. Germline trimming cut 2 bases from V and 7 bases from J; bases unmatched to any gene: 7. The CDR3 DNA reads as TGCAGTGCTAGATCCGGTAGCGGGATAAATGAGCAGTTCTTC. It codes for CSARSGSGINEQFF.

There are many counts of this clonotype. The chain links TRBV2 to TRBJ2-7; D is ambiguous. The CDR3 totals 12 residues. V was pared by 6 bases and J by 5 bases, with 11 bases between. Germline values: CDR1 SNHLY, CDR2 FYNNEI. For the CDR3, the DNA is TGTGCCAGCAGCGGTGATTGGAACGAGCAGTACTTC. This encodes CASSGDWNEQYF.

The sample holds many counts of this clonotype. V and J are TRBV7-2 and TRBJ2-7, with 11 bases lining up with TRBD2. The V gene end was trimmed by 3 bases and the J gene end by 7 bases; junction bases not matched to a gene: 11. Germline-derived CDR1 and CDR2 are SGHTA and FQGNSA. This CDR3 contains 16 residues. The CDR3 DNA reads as TGTGCCAGCAGCTTGACCTCTAGCGGGAGGTCGGGGGAGCAGTACTTC. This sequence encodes CASSLTSSGRSGEQYF.

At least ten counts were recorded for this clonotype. The DNA of the CDR3 is TGTGCCAGCAGTTACAAAAGCGGGAGCTCTGGAAACACCATATATTTT. Encoded protein: CASSYKSGSSGNTIYF. The chain is built from TRBV6-5 and TRBJ1-3, with no clear D. The CDR3 spans 16 residues. With 2 bases removed from V and 0 bases from J, the gap between germline ends came to 11 bases. CDR1 is MNHEY and CDR2 is SVGAGI in the germline V gene.

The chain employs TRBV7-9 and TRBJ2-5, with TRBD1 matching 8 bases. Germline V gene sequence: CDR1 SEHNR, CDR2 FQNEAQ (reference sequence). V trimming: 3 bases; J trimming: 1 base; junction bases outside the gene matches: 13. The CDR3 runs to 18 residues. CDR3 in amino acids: CASSFPTGTGEAQETQYF. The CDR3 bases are TGTGCCAGCAGCTTCCCGACCGGGACAGGCGAAGCCCAAGAGACCCAGTACTTC.

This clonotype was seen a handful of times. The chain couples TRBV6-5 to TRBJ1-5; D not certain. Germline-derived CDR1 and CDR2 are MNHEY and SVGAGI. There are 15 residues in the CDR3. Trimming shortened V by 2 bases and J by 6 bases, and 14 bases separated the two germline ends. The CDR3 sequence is CASSYGSPGGQPQHF. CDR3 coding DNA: TGTGCCAGCAGTTACGGGAGCCCAGGCGGTCAGCCCCAGCATTTT.

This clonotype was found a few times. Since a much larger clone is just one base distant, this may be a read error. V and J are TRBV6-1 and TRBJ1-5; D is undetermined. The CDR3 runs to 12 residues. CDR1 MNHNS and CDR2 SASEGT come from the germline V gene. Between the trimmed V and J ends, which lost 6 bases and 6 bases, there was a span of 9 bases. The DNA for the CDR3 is TGTGCCAGCAGCAGCATTAGTCAGCCCCAGCATTTT. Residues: CASSSISQPQHF.

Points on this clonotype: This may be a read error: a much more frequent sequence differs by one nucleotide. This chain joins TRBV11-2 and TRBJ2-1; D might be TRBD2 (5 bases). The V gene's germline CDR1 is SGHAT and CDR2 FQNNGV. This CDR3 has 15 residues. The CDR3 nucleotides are TGTGCCAGCAGCCCGCTGAGCGGCTCCTACAATGAGCGGTTCTTC. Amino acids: CASSPLSGSYNERFF.

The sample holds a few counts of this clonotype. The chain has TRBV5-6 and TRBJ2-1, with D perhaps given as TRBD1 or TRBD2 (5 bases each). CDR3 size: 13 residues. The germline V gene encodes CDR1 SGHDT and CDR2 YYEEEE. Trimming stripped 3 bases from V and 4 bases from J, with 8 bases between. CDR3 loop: CASSWDVYNEQFF. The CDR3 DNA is TGTGCCAGCAGCTGGGACGTTTACAATGAGCAGTTCTTC. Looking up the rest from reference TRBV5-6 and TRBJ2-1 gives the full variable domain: DAGVTQSPTHLIKTRGQQVTLRCSPKSGHDTVSWYQQALGQGPQFIFQYYEEEERQRGNFPDRFSGHQFPNYSSELNVNALLLGDSALYLCASSWDVYNEQFFGPGTRLTVL.

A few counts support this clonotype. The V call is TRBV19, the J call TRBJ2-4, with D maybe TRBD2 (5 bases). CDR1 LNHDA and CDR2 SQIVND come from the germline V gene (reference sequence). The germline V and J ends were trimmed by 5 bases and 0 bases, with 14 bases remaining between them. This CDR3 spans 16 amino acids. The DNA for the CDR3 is TGTGCCAGTAGTGAGGCTCCCGGGGTAGCCAAAAACATTCAGTACTTC. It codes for CASSEAPGVAKNIQYF.

The CDR3, as DNA: TGTGCCAGCAGTCAAAAGGGGCCCTACAATGAGCAGTTCTTC. It is translated as CASSQKGPYNEQFF. J is TRBJ2-1 and V is TRBV6-1; a possible D gene is TRBD1 (5 bases). Germline CDR1 MNHNS, CDR2 SASEGT. Trimming removed 5 bases from V and 2 bases from J, with 10 bases in between. This CDR3 spans 14 amino acids.

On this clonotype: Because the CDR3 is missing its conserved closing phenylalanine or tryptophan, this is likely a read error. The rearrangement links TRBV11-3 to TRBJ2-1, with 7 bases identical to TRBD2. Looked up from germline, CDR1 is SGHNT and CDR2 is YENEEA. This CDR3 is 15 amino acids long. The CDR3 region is CASSLVASGNNEQFL. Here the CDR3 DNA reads TGTGCCAGCAGTTTAGTCGCTAGCGGCAACAATGAGCAGTTCCTC.

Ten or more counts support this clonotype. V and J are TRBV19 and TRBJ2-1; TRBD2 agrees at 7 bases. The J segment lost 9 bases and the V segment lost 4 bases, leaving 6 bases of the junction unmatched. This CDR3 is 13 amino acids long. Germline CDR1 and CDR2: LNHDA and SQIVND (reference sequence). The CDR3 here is CASSNEGGGEQFF. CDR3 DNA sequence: TGTGCCAGTAGTAACGAGGGCGGGGGTGAGCAGTTCTTC.

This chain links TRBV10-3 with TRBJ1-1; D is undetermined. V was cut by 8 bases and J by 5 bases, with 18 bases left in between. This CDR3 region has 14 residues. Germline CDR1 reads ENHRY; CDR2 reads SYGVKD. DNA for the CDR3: TGTGCCATCGTCCAGAGGGCCGGGGAAACTGAAGCTTTCTTT. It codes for CAIVQRAGETEAFF.

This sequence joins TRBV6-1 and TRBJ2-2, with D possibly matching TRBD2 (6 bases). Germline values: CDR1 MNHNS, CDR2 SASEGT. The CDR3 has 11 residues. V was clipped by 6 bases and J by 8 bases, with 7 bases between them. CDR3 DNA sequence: TGTGCCAGCAGCGGGAGAGGGGAGCTGTTTTTT. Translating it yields CASSGRGELFF.

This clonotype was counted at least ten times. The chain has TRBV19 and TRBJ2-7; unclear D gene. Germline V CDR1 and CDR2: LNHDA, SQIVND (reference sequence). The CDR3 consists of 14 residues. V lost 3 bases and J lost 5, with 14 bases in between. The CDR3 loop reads CASSMGTAENEQYF. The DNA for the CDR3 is TGTGCCAGTAGTATGGGAACAGCCGAGAACGAGCAGTACTTC.

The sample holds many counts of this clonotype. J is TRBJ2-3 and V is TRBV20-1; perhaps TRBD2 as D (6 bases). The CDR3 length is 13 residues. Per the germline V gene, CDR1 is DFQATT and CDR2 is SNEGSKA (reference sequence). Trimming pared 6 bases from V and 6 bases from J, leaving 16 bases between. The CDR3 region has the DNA TGCAGTGCAAAGACGACAAGCGGGGATACGCAGTATTTT. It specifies CSAKTTSGDTQYF.

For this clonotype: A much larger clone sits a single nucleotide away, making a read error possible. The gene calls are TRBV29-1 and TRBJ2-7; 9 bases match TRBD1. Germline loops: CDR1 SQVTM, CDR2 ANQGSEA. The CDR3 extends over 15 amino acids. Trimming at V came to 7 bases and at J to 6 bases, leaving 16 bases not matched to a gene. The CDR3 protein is CSATFRTGVSSEQYF. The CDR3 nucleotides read TGCAGCGCCACCTTCAGGACAGGGGTCTCGTCCGAGCAGTACTTC.

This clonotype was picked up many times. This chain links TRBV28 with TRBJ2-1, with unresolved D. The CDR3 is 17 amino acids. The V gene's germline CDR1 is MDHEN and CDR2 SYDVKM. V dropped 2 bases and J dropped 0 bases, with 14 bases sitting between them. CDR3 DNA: TGTGCCAGCAGTTTAGTTTCGGGTTCTAGCTCCTACAATGAGCAGTTCTTC. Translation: CASSLVSGSSSYNEQFF.

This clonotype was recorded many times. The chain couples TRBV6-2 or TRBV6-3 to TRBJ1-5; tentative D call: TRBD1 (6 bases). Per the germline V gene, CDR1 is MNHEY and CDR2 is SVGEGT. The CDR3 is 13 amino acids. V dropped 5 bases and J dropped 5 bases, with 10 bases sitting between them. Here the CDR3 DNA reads TGTGCCAGCAGTGACAGGAGATATCAGCCCCAGCATTTT. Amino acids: CASSDRRYQPQHF.

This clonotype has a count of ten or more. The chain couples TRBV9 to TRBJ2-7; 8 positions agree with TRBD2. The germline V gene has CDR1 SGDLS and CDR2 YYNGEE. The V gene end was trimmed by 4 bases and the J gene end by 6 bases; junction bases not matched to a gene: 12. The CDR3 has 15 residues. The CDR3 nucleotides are TGTGCCAGCAGCCCCCGAGGTCGGGGGGGAACCGAGCAGTACTTC. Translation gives CASSPRGRGGTEQYF.

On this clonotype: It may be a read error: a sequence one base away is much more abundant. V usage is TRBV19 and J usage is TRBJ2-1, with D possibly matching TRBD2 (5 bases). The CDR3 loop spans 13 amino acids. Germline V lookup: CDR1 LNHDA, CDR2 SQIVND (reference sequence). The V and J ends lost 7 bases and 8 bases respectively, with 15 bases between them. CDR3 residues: CASNPLASHEQFF. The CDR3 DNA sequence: TGTGCCAGTAATCCCCTAGCTTCCCATGAGCAGTTCTTC.

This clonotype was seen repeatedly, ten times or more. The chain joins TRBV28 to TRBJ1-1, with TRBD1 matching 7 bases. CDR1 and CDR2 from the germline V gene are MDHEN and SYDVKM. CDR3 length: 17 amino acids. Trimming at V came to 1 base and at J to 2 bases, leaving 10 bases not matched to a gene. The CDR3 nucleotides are TGTGCCAGCAGTTTATCACTGGCGACAGGGCGTAACACTGAAGCTTTCTTT. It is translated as CASSLSLATGRNTEAFF.

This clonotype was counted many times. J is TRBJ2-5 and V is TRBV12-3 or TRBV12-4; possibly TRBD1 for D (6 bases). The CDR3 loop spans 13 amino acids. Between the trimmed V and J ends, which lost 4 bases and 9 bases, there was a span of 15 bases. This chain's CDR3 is CASSSGTPEAQYF. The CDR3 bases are TGTGCCAGCAGTTCCGGGACACCTGAGGCCCAGTACTTC.

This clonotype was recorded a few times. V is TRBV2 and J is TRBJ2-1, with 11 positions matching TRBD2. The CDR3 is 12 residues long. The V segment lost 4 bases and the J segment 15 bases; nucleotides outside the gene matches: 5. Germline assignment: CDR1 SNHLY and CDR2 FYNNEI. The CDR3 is CASSGLAGTPFF. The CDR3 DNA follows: TGTGCCAGCAGTGGACTAGCGGGAACCCCGTTCTTC.

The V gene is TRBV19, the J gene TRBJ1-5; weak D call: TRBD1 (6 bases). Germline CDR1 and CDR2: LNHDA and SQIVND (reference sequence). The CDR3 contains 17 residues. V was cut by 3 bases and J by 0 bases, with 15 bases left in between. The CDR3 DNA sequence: TGTGCCAGTAGTATTAACAGGGCAAAGGGTAGCAATCAGCCCCAGCATTTT. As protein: CASSINRAKGSNQPQHF.

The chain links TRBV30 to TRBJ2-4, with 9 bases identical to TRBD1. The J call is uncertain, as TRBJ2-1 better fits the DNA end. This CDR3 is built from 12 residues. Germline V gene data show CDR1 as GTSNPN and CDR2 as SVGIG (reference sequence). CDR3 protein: CAWRDRGGHQFF. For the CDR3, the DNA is TGTGCCTGGAGGGACAGGGGCGGACATCAGTTCTTC.

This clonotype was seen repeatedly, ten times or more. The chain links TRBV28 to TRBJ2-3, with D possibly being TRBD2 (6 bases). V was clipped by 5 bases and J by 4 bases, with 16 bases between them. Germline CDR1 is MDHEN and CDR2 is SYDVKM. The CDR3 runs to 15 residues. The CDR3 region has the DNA TGTGCCAGCAGTACACGACTAGTTCGCGCAGATACGCAGTATTTT. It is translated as CASSTRLVRADTQYF.

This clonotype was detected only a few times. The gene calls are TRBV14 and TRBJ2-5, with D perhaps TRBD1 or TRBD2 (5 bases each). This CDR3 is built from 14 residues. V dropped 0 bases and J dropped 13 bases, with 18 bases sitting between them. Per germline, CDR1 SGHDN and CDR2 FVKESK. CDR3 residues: CASSQDGPGAPRYF. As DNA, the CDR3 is TGTGCCAGCAGCCAAGATGGGCCCGGGGCCCCCCGGTACTTC.

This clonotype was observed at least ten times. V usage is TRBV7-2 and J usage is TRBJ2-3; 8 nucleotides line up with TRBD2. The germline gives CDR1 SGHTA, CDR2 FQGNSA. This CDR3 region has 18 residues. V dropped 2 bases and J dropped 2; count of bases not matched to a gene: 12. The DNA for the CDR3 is TGTGCCAGCAGCTTATTCAACTTGCTAGCGGGTATCACAGATACGCAGTATTTT. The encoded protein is CASSLFNLLAGITDTQYF.